This TCR beta chain is from a study of metastatic and nonmetastatic thyroid tumors. At the level of the study: Repertoires of blood and of tissue (tumor or nodule) from malignant and benign thyroid patients were compared.

Thyroid surgery was performed in patients who had received no treatment beforehand. The germline V gene has CDR1 MNHNS and CDR2 SASEGT. CDR3 length: 13 residues. Trimming removed 6 bases at V and 7 bases at J, with 12 bases between. Study-wide results and caveats: Within blood and tumor, benign nodules reportedly had significantly lower TCR beta diversity than malignant thyroid tumors did.

As processed by the authors: What underpinned the distant-metastasis classifier for papillary thyroid cancer was the set of CDR3 differences across clinicopathological groups. TCRdb re-analyzed the PCR reads using MiXCR. The V and J calls and clone size are TCRdb's, not the authors'. The sample yields 40,000 to 50,000 clones, approximately 4.1% seen once. This clone has ten or more counts. No antigen is known for it. The TCR was taken from a female donor with papillary thyroid cancer or a benign thyroid nodule (not recorded which). Some clones in this sample may be carry-over from other donors' samples. The source material was blood. The J gene is TRBJ1-4, the V gene TRBV6-1, with unresolved D. The CDR3 region has the DNA TGTGCCAGCAGCGAAAGAGTAGGTGAAAAACTGTTTTTT. Its protein is CASSERVGEKLFF.